These 7 T cell receptor beta chains were all obtained from the same sample, sequenced in a study of T cell repertoires in ileal Crohn's disease (dated by TCRdb to about 2019). Interpreted using the paper, the time point label stands for: proximal margin of the surgical specimen (macroscopically non-inflamed). Library construction relied on the immunoSEQ multiplex PCR assay. The immuneACCESS repertoire file appears here via TCRdb, limited to in-frame rearrangements. These files lack a portion of the clones; in checked studies, under half of the deficit traces to unresolved V genes, and the cause of the others is not known. This sample comprises fewer than 4,500 clones, roughly 90% of them detected only once. In total, the top ten clones hold about 14% of the sample. Sequenced: ileal tissue. Receptor source: an adult with Crohn's disease.

V gene TRBV30 combines with J gene TRBJ1-2; the D is unclear. Germline V gene lookup returns CDR1 GTSNPN and CDR2 SVGIG (reference sequence). The CDR3 sequence is 12 residues long. Deletions cut 5 bases from V and 2 bases from J, with 9 bases between. In nucleotides, the CDR3 is TGTGCCTGGGGCTCCGGGAACTATGGCTACACCTTC. It codes for CAWGSGNYGYTF.

V is TRBV5-1 and J is TRBJ2-7, with 8 nucleotides matching TRBD2. This CDR3 spans 15 amino acids. V lost 2 bases to trimming and J lost 0 bases; unmatched junction nucleotides: 4. Germline V gene data show CDR1 as SGHRS and CDR2 as YFSETQ. CDR3 in DNA: TGCGCCAGCAGCTTCACTAGCGGAAGCTCCTACGAGCAGTACTTC. This translates into CASSFTSGSSYEQYF.

This clone has only a few counts. The V and J genes are TRBV10-3 and TRBJ2-1; 7 bases agree with TRBD1. With V trimmed by 8 bases and J by 1 base, 11 bases remained unmatched. The germline gives CDR1 ENHRY, CDR2 SYGVKD. The CDR3 is made up of 16 amino acids. CDR3 sequence (DNA): TGTGCCATCGAAAAACAGGGGAAGGGGTCCTACAATGAGCAGTTCTTC. Its translation: CAIEKQGKGSYNEQFF.

V and J are TRBV2 and TRBJ2-7; D gene uncertain. Trimming stripped 5 bases from V and 2 bases from J, with 10 bases between. The CDR3 has 13 amino acids. Germline V gene sequence: CDR1 SNHLY, CDR2 FYNNEI. The CDR3 DNA sequence: TGTGCCAGCAGTTTGAACACCCCCTACGAGCAGTACTTC. It codes for CASSLNTPYEQYF.

The chain uses TRBV19 and TRBJ2-5; a possible D gene is TRBD2 (5 bases). This CDR3 is built from 15 residues. Germline V CDR1 and CDR2: LNHDA, SQIVND (reference sequence). Deletions cut 5 bases from V and 0 bases from J, with 13 bases between. This chain's CDR3 is CASSAQLVNQETQYF. The DNA of the CDR3 is TGTGCCAGTAGTGCACAACTAGTAAACCAAGAGACCCAGTACTTC. The variable domain in full, completed from reference TRBV19 and TRBJ2-5, reads DGGITQSPKYLFRKEGQNVTLSCEQNLNHDAMYWYRQDPGQGLRLIYYSQIVNDFQKGDIAEGYSVSREKKESFPLTVTSAQKNPTAFYLCASSAQLVNQETQYFGPGTRLLVL.

This chain connects TRBV7-3 to TRBJ1-5; D remains unclear. Germline V lookup: CDR1 SGHTA, CDR2 FQGTGA. This CDR3 is built from 13 residues. Trimming shortened V by 8 bases and J by 2 bases, and 10 bases separated the two germline ends. The CDR3, as DNA: TGTGCCAGCGTCCCCGAGGGCAATCAGCCCCAGCATTTT. Amino acids: CASVPEGNQPQHF. The variable domain in full, completed from reference TRBV7-3 and TRBJ1-5, reads GAGVSQTPSNKVTEKGKYVELRCDPISGHTALYWYRQSLGQGPEFLIYFQGTGAADDSGLPNDRFFAVRPEGSVSTLKIQRTERGDSAVYLCASVPEGNQPQHFGDGTRLSIL.

The genes are TRBV11-2 and TRBJ2-1, with TRBD2 matching 7 bases. The trim removed 1 base at V and 9 bases at J, leaving 0 bases unmatched. The CDR3 consists of 12 residues. The germline V gene encodes CDR1 SGHAT and CDR2 FQNNGV. CDR3 nucleotide sequence: TGTGCCAGCAGCTTAGCGGGGGGTGAGCAGTTCTTC. Translation: CASSLAGGEQFF. Full variable domain (outside the CDR3, taken from reference TRBV11-2 and TRBJ2-1): EAGVAQSPRYKIIEKRQSVAFWCNPISGHATLYWYQQILGQGPKLLIQFQNNGVVDDSQLPKDRFSAERLKGVDSTLKIQPAKLEDSAVYLCASSLAGGEQFFGPGTRLTVL.